One sample yielded the 25 T cell receptor beta chains listed below, sequenced in a study of identical twins. TCRdb called the 5' RACE reads again in MiXCR, with one record for every CDR3 protein. The repertoire holds approximately 690,000 distinct CDR3 sequences, with roughly 6.2% as singletons. Sequenced input: naive T cells sorted from blood. The receptor set was obtained from a man aged 18 to 29 in good health.

The chain carries TRBV28 and TRBJ2-1; a weak D match, TRBD1 (5 bases). There are 17 residues in the CDR3. V was shortened by 5 bases and J by 9 bases, with 26 bases between the two germline ends. The germline V gene encodes CDR1 MDHEN and CDR2 SYDVKM. The CDR3 DNA is TGTGCCAGCAGTGCACCCACCGACCTAAACAGGCCCGGTGAGCAGTTCTTC. Its protein is CASSAPTDLNRPGEQFF.

This clonotype was seen only a few times. V is TRBV6-2 or TRBV6-3 and J is TRBJ2-7; 8 bases match TRBD2. The CDR3 runs to 15 residues. Germline CDR1 MNHEY, CDR2 SVGEGT. J lost 6 bases, V lost 10 bases, and 17 bases had no gene match. The CDR3 DNA is TGTGCCACCCGCAGAGCGGGAGTGGTAGGCGGCGAGCAGTACTTC. It is translated as CATRRAGVVGGEQYF.

This clonotype was recorded many times. The rearrangement joins TRBV29-1 to TRBJ1-2; D not certain. CDR3 length: 11 amino acids. The ends were cut back, 5 bases at V and 6 bases at J, with 10 bases in the middle. Germline CDR1 and CDR2: SQVTM and ANQGSEA. The CDR3 DNA sequence: TGCAGCGTTAGGTCTCCGAATGGCTACACCTTC. Translating it yields CSVRSPNGYTF. The variable domain in full, with the rest retrieved from reference TRBV29-1 and TRBJ1-2, is SAVISQKPSRDICQRGTSLTIQCQVDSQVTMMFWYRQQPGQSLTLIATANQGSEATYESGFVIDKFPISRPNLTFSTLTVSNMSPEDSSIYLCSVRSPNGYTFGSGTRLTVV.

This clonotype was seen at least ten times. The chain joins TRBV27 to TRBJ1-2; no clear D gene. This CDR3 region has 14 residues. Germline CDR1 MNHEY, CDR2 SMNVEV (reference sequence). The V end lost 1 base, the J end lost 8 bases, and 14 bases lay between the germline ends. The CDR3 nucleotides read TGTGCCAGCAGTTTATTTCCGGACGGTGAGGGCTACACCTTC. This translates into CASSLFPDGEGYTF.

The table lists this clonotype with a few counts. This sequence joins TRBV5-1 and TRBJ2-5; D tentatively reads TRBD1 or TRBD2 (5 bases each). The germline CDR1 and CDR2 sequences are SGHRS and YFSETQ. This CDR3 region has 14 residues. V lost 7 bases, J lost 0 bases, and 13 bases lay in between. CDR3 amino acids: CASGLRANQETQYF. In DNA form, the CDR3 reads TGCGCCAGCGGACTCAGGGCAAACCAAGAGACCCAGTACTTC.

This chain links TRBV12-3 or TRBV12-4 with TRBJ2-1; possible D gene TRBD1, 6 bases. Trimming took off 3 bases at V and 8 bases at J, with 26 bases between the two ends. The CDR3 spans 18 residues. In DNA form, the CDR3 reads TGTGCCAGCAGTTTTTCCCTGTGGGTGGGGGCCAATGGCGATGAGCAGTTCTTC. Protein: CASSFSLWVGANGDEQFF.

The V call is TRBV20-1, the J call TRBJ2-3, with D tentatively TRBD1 (6 bases). The CDR3 totals 15 residues. Germline loops: CDR1 DFQATT, CDR2 SNEGSKA (reference sequence). V lost 2 bases and J lost 6, with 18 bases in between. CDR3 nucleotide sequence: TGCAGTGCTAGAAAATTAAGAGGGGGTGAGGATACGCAGTATTTT. This translates into CSARKLRGGEDTQYF.

This clonotype has only a few counts. This sequence joins TRBV20-1 and TRBJ2-7; 9 nucleotides match TRBD2. Germline V CDR1 and CDR2: DFQATT, SNEGSKA (reference sequence). The CDR3 runs to 14 residues. The J segment lost 5 bases and the V segment lost 2 bases, leaving 7 bases of the junction unmatched. The CDR3 DNA reads as TGCAGTGCTAGATACAGCGGGAGGATCCACGAGCAGTACTTC. This codes for CSARYSGRIHEQYF.

This clonotype was seen ten or more times. This chain links TRBV24-1 with TRBJ2-1, with 7 nucleotides matching TRBD2. The J segment lost 6 bases and the V segment lost 3 bases, leaving 10 bases of the junction unmatched. CDR3 length: 16 amino acids. The V gene's germline CDR1 is KGHDR and CDR2 SFDVKD. CDR3 in DNA: TGTGCCACCAGTGATCACACTAGCGTCCTAAGCAATGAGCAGTTCTTC. As protein: CATSDHTSVLSNEQFF.

The table lists this clonotype with a few counts. The V gene is TRBV9, the J gene TRBJ2-1, with 14 bases aligning to TRBD2. Germline V CDR1 and CDR2: SGDLS, YYNGEE. The CDR3 is made up of 14 amino acids. V lost 4 bases, J lost 13 bases, and 7 bases stayed unmatched. CDR3 DNA sequence: TGTGCCAGCAGCCTGGGACTAGCGGGAGAAGAACAGTTCTTC. It translates to CASSLGLAGEEQFF.

This clonotype was picked up a small number of times. The gene calls are TRBV5-1 and TRBJ1-3; D unclear. The V end lost 0 bases, the J end lost 2 bases, and 18 bases lay between the germline ends. This CDR3 has 18 amino acids. CDR1 and CDR2 (germline): SGHRS, YFSETQ. CDR3 coding DNA: TGCGCCAGCAGCTTGGCGGCTGGGAGCTTCGGGGCTGGAAACACCATATATTTT. Translation: CASSLAAGSFGAGNTIYF. The variable domain in full, with the rest retrieved from reference TRBV5-1 and TRBJ1-3, is KAGVTQTPRYLIKTRGQQVTLSCSPISGHRSVSWYQQTPGQGLQFLFEYFSETQRNKGNFPGRFSGRQFSNSRSEMNVSTLELGDSALYLCASSLAAGSFGAGNTIYFGEGSWLTVV.

This rearrangement joins TRBV19 to TRBJ2-6; D is undetermined. CDR3 length: 14 amino acids. Germline CDR1 LNHDA, CDR2 SQIVND (reference sequence). With 5 bases removed from V and 5 bases from J, the gap between germline ends came to 10 bases. CDR3 DNA sequence: TGTGCCAGTAGTGACTTTCTACGGGCCAACGTCCTGACTTTC. Translating gives CASSDFLRANVLTF.

In this sample, this clonotype turned up many times. This rearrangement joins TRBV20-1 to TRBJ2-7; weak D call: TRBD2 (5 bases). Germline CDR1 and CDR2: DFQATT and SNEGSKA (reference sequence). The CDR3 has 14 amino acids. Trimming removed 6 bases from V and 3 bases from J, with 18 bases in between. CDR3 region: CSAPGGLNYYEQYF. The CDR3 DNA reads as TGCAGTGCACCTGGCGGGCTAAATTACTACGAGCAGTACTTC.

The rearrangement uses TRBV28 and TRBJ2-5, with D hard to call. The CDR3 is made up of 15 amino acids. V was shortened by 1 base and J by 2 bases, with 11 bases between the two germline ends. CDR1 is MDHEN and CDR2 is SYDVKM in the germline V gene. The CDR3 DNA follows: TGTGCCAGCAGTTTATATTTGTTGGGACAAGAGACCCAGTACTTC. Its translation: CASSLYLLGQETQYF.

This clonotype showed up just a few times. The rearrangement links TRBV5-1 to TRBJ2-1, with 10 positions matching TRBD2. The CDR3 has 17 residues. The V gene's germline CDR1 is SGHRS and CDR2 YFSETQ. V shed 0 bases, J shed 0 bases, and the junction held 3 bases outside the gene matches. The CDR3 region has the DNA TGCGCCAGCAGCTTGGGACTAGCGGGTCTCTCCTACAATGAGCAGTTCTTC. Translated, it gives CASSLGLAGLSYNEQFF. Full variable domain (rest looked up from reference TRBV5-1 and TRBJ2-1): KAGVTQTPRYLIKTRGQQVTLSCSPISGHRSVSWYQQTPGQGLQFLFEYFSETQRNKGNFPGRFSGRQFSNSRSEMNVSTLELGDSALYLCASSLGLAGLSYNEQFFGPGTRLTVL.

This rearrangement joins TRBV6-1 to TRBJ2-7; D is unclear. The germline V gene has CDR1 MNHNS and CDR2 SASEGT. V was cut by 5 bases and J by 5 bases, with 13 bases left in between. This CDR3 spans 13 amino acids. The chain's CDR3 is CASSSREWDEQYV. CDR3 nucleotides: TGTGCCAGCAGTAGCCGCGAGTGGGACGAGCAGTACGTC.

This clonotype was found many times. The chain links TRBV20-1 to TRBJ2-2; tentative D call: TRBD2 (6 bases). With 5 bases removed from V and 0 bases from J, the gap between germline ends came to 10 bases. CDR1 and CDR2 from the germline V gene are DFQATT and SNEGSKA (reference sequence). This CDR3 contains 14 residues. CDR3 DNA: TGCAGTGCTGTAGCGGCTTCGAACACCGGGGAGCTGTTTTTT. Its translation is CSAVAASNTGELFF.

J is TRBJ1-6 and V is TRBV6-2 or TRBV6-3; D not resolved. The CDR3 covers 17 residues. Per the germline V gene, CDR1 is MNHEY and CDR2 is SVGEGT. Trimming left V 0 bases short and J 4 bases short, with 13 bases between. The CDR3 spells CASSYSSGAAYNSPLHF. DNA for the CDR3: TGTGCCAGCAGTTACTCGAGTGGCGCTGCGTATAATTCACCCCTCCACTTT.

This clonotype was counted at least ten times. This chain joins TRBV29-1 and TRBJ2-3; D may be TRBD1 (6 bases). V lost 8 bases, J lost 3 bases, and 12 bases lay in between. Germline V gene lookup returns CDR1 SQVTM and CDR2 ANQGSEA. This CDR3 has 12 amino acids. The CDR3 nucleotides are TGCAGCACCCAACAGGGAACAGATACGCAGTATTTT. Amino acids: CSTQQGTDTQYF.

This clonotype showed up just a few times. This chain uses TRBV7-2 with TRBJ2-1, with D possibly called TRBD1 or TRBD2 (5 bases each). The CDR3 sequence is 16 residues long. Trimming took off 4 bases at V and 0 bases at J, with 13 bases between the two ends. Germline CDR1 and CDR2: SGHTA and FQGNSA. CDR3 sequence (DNA): TGTGCCAGCAGCTCCAAGGGGAGCATCTCCTACAATGAGCAGTTCTTC. Translating gives CASSSKGSISYNEQFF.

There are a few counts of this clonotype. This chain links TRBV6-1 with TRBJ2-3; D unresolved. The CDR3 spans 14 residues. Germline assignment: CDR1 MNHNS and CDR2 SASEGT. Trimming shortened V by 5 bases and J by 0 bases, and 9 bases separated the two germline ends. The DNA of the CDR3 is TGTGCCAGCAGTCGCCTAGGGAGCACAGATACGCAGTATTTT. It translates to CASSRLGSTDTQYF.

This clonotype was seen more than once but under ten times. V gene TRBV6-1 combines with J gene TRBJ2-7; D perhaps matches TRBD1 (6 bases). Trimming removed 3 bases from V and 9 bases from J, with 18 bases in between. The CDR3 covers 14 residues. Germline CDR1 and CDR2: MNHNS and SASEGT. DNA of the CDR3: TGTGCCAGCAGTGACCGGGACACCTCACGGGGGCAGTACGTC. Translated, it gives CASSDRDTSRGQYV.

This clonotype was counted many times. V gene TRBV20-1 combines with J gene TRBJ2-3, with a possible D match to TRBD1 (6 bases). Germline V gives CDR1 DFQATT, CDR2 SNEGSKA (reference sequence). There are 11 residues in the CDR3. V lost 3 bases, J lost 8 bases, and 9 bases lay in between. The CDR3: CSASWGPTQYF. The CDR3 DNA reads TGCAGTGCTAGTTGGGGGCCTACGCAGTATTTT.

This clonotype was counted ten times or more. The V gene is TRBV20-1, the J gene TRBJ2-5; 8 bases line up with TRBD1. CDR1 DFQATT and CDR2 SNEGSKA come from the germline V gene (reference sequence). V was clipped by 7 bases and J by 5 bases; unmatched bases: 12. The CDR3 has 14 residues. CDR3 residues: CSVIQGASRETQYF. The DNA of the CDR3 is TGCAGTGTCATCCAGGGGGCTTCTCGGGAGACCCAGTACTTC.

The chain carries TRBV14 and TRBJ1-2; 9 positions match TRBD1. Germline V gives CDR1 SGHDN, CDR2 FVKESK. The length of the CDR3 is 17 residues. V shed 4 bases and J 4 bases; nucleotides not matched to a gene: 13. This CDR3 is CASSPGTGIVNTYGYTF. Here the CDR3 DNA reads TGTGCCAGCAGCCCCGGGACAGGGATCGTAAATACCTATGGCTACACCTTC. Full variable domain (outside the CDR3, taken from reference TRBV14 and TRBJ1-2): EAGVTQFPSHSVIEKGQTVTLRCDPISGHDNLYWYRRVMGKEIKFLLHFVKESKQDESGMPNNRFLAERTGGTYSTLKVQPAELEDSGVYFCASSPGTGIVNTYGYTFGSGTRLTVV.